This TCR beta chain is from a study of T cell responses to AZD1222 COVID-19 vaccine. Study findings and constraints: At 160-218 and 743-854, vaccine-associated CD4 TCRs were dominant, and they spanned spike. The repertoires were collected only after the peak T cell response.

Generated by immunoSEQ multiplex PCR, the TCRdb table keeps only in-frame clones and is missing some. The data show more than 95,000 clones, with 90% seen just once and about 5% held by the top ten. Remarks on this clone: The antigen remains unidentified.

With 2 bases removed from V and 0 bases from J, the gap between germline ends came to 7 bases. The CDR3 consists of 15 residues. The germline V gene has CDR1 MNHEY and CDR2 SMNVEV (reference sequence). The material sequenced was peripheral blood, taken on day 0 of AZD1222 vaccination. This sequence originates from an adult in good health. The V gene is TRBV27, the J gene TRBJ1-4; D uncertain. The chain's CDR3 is CASSLLGSTNEKLFF. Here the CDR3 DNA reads TGTGCCAGCAGTTTACTTGGATCAACTAATGAAAAACTGTTTTTT. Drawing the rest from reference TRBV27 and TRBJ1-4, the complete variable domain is EAQVTQNPRYLITVTGKKLTVTCSQNMNHEYMSWYRQDPGLGLRQIYYSMNVEVTDKGDVPEGYKVSRKEKRNFPLILESPSPNQTSLYFCASSLLGSTNEKLFFGSGTQLSVL.